The rows below give T cell receptor beta chains drawn from one sample of a study of monozygotic twins with inflammatory bowel disease. TCRdb re-called the 5' RACE reads and gives one entry per CDR3 protein, without DNA. The sample has approximately 200,000 distinct CDR3 sequences. Sequenced input: blood. Receptors were obtained from a human donor with ulcerative colitis or Crohn's disease, or a healthy co-twin of an affected twin (not recorded which). The CDR3 runs from the conserved cysteine through the conserved F or W. Each record gives: J gene, V gene, CDR3 protein.

TRBJ2-7 TRBV2 CASSGREYEQYF
TRBJ1-1 TRBV27 CASSLRPLGTEAFF
TRBJ1-6 TRBV27 CASSPGAYLNSPLHF
TRBJ1-2 TRBV30 CAWSEQFNYGYTF
TRBJ2-7 TRBV7-2 CASSRTSGSYEQYF
TRBJ1-6 TRBV12-3/TRBV12-4 CASSLQNNYNSPLHF
TRBJ2-5 TRBV2 CASNGLAMETQYF
TRBJ1-6 TRBV18 CASSPGYRGESGNSPLHF
TRBJ2-1 TRBV24-1 CATSDPRTGPYNEQFF
TRBJ1-2 TRBV7-6 CASSHNRDRGPDGYTF
TRBJ2-5 TRBV7-2 CASSLAPGPEETQYF
TRBJ2-1 TRBV19 CASSFFLRQGDNEQFF
TRBJ1-1 TRBV6-5 CASGYRNRRNTEAFF
TRBJ1-1 TRBV6-1 CASSTTRTGNTEAFF
TRBJ2-3 TRBV20-1 CSFLGRLSTDTQYF
TRBJ1-6 TRBV7-6 CASSLEATSSYNSPLHF
TRBJ1-5 TRBV7-2 CASSPQGTSNQPQHF
TRBJ1-1 TRBV27 CATHPGTGLPNTEAFF
TRBJ2-1 TRBV27 CASQQRFSSYNEQFF
TRBJ2-1 TRBV2 CASSEGTSGAYNEQFF
TRBJ2-3 TRBV6-4 CASSDSVGGDTQYF
TRBJ1-1 TRBV7-9 CASSSYTDRGHSEAFF
TRBJ2-7 TRBV20-1 CSARGPGSDEQYF
TRBJ1-6 TRBV20-1 CSARVNRGNSPLHF
TRBJ2-1 TRBV12-5 CASKDPTEVLDEQFF
TRBJ1-1 TRBV19 CASSIAAYEAFF
TRBJ1-5 TRBV6-1 CASSEGWGRGNQPQHF
TRBJ2-1 TRBV4-1 CASSKTWLSYNEQFF
TRBJ1-6 TRBV27 CASSFRNSPLHF
TRBJ1-2 TRBV28 CASSLKDRVPYYGYTF
TRBJ2-1 TRBV20-1 CSAQGQGVYEQFF
TRBJ2-7 TRBV6-5 CASSSDSRWGAEQYF
TRBJ2-2 TRBV19 CASSTFKVTNTGELFF
TRBJ2-6 TRBV6-1 CASRISGVGANVLTF
TRBJ1-2 TRBV5-6 CASSLEARNYGYTF
TRBJ1-1 TRBV30 CAWSTGITEAFF
TRBJ2-1 TRBV12-3/TRBV12-4 CASRDSDYNEQFF